This T cell receptor beta chain was sequenced during a study of blood T cell repertoires in COVID-19 (dated by TCRdb to 2018 to 2021). Context from the whole study: Samples from collaborators originated in the United States, Italy and Spain and spanned both the acute and convalescent phases of COVID-19. The material from the prospective study consisted of cDNA or gDNA derived from T cells, B-cell-depleted T cells, or PBMCs. Subjects who had been exposed to COVID-19, were actively infected with it, or had recovered from it provided the deeply sampled blood TCRbeta repertoires that made up the dataset. The repertoires were released in a freely available public database meant as a resource for research on the immune response to SARS-CoV-2. The samples were drawn from the first 160 participants of the ongoing ImmuneRACE study and from 1,254 subjects provided by 6 global collaborators. A de-identified subject ID, COVID-19 status, age in years and sex were almost always included in the sample metadata. HLA class I and class II types, where available, came from metadata supplied by the sample provider rather than from assay-based typing. Overall study results and their limits: The amount of clinical and demographic metadata varied by source and participant and was provided uncurated.

Collaborating institutions collected whole blood in K2EDTA tubes following their own protocols. For TCRbeta analysis, collaborator samples were shipped as frozen whole blood, as isolated PBMCs, or as DNA extracted from either sample type. Looking up the germline V gene yields CDR1 SGDLS and CDR2 YYNGEE. The CDR3 measures 15 amino acids from cysteine to phenylalanine. The only DNA kept is the CDR3, 45 bases in frame from the first base. V is reduced by 0 bases and J by 0 bases, leaving a spacing of 9 bases between them. This clone was counted a few times. Which antigen it targets is not known. No much larger clone exists at a distance of one base, and base qualities are not known. The immunoSEQ Assay, a bias-controlled multiplex PCR, was used to amplify TCRbeta CDR3 regions from genomic DNA. The original methods were these. Within the assay, amplification of reference gene primers was used to estimate how many nucleated cells each sample contained. Sequence reads were collapsed and filtered to measure the absolute abundance of every unique TCRbeta CDR3 rearrangement. For each sample, productive Simpson clonality was calculated by taking the square root of Simpson's diversity index across productive rearrangements. TCRdb took over this immuneACCESS table, retaining in-frame rearrangements with V and J assigned. Such tables are incomplete; in checked studies, under half of the missing clones stem from an unresolved V gene, and the remainder is unexplained. V and J calls and clone size come straight from that table; D and trimming were deduced from the DNA. Present in this sample are around 190,000 clones, 75% to 85% of which were seen just once. The ten largest clones capture about 1.6% of the sample.

This sequence was found in a human donor in a cohort sampled during active COVID-19. What was sequenced was peripheral blood. The chain was built from TRBV9 and TRBJ1-2; perhaps TRBD1 is the D gene, with 5 bases matching. The CDR3 has the sequence CASSVGRGPNYGYTF. The base sequence is TGTGCCAGCAGCGTAGGGAGGGGACCTAACTATGGCTACACCTTC.